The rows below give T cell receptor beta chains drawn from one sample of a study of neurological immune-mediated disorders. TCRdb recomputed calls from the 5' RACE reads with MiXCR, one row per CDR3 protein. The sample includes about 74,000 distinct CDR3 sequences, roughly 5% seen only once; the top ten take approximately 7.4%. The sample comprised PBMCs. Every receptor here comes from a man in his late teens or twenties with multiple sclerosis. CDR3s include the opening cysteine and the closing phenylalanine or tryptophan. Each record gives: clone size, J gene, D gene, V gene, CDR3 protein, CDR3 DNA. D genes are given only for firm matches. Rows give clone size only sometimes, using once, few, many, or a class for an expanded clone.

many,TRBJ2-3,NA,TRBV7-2,CASTRSTSTDTQYF,TGTGCCAGCACTAGGTCGACTAGCACAGATACGCAGTATTTT
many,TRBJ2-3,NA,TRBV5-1,CASSPGMTSTDTQYF,TGCGCCAGCAGCCCAGGGATGACTAGCACAGATACGCAGTATTTT
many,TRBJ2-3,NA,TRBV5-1,CASSGVTSTDTQYF,TGCGCCAGCAGCGGGGTCACTAGCACAGATACGCAGTATTTT
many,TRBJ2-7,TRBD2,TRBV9,CASSVASGSPSYEQYF,TGTGCCAGCAGCGTGGCTAGCGGGAGTCCCTCCTACGAGCAGTACTTC
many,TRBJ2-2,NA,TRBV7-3,CASSYKGSGELFF,TGTGCCAGCAGCTATAAGGGATCCGGGGAGCTGTTTTTT
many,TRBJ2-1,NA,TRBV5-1,CASSLRTATNEQFF,TGCGCCAGCAGCTTGAGGACGGCGACCAATGAGCAGTTCTTC
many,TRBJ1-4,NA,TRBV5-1,CASSLEVNEKLFF,TGCGCCAGCAGCTTGGAGGTCAATGAAAAACTGTTTTTT
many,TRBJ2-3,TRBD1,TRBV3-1,CASSPRTGGDTQYF,TGTGCCAGCAGCCCCCGGACAGGGGGAGATACGCAGTATTTT
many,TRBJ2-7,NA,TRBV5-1,CASSLGSQGSYEQYF,TGCGCCAGCAGCTTGGGTAGCCAAGGCTCCTACGAGCAGTACTTC
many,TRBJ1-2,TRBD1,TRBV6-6,CASSYSPDRVYGYTF,TGTGCCAGCAGTTACTCCCCTGACAGGGTCTATGGCTACACCTTC
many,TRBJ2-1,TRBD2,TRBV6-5,CASSYSRTSEEQFF,TGTGCCAGCAGTTACTCGCGGACTAGCGAGGAGCAGTTCTTC
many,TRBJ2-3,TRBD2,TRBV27,CASSPIAGGSTDTQYF,TGTGCCAGCAGTCCCATAGCGGGGGGGAGCACAGATACGCAGTATTTT
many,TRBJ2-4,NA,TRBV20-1,CSARGLAANKNIQYF,TGCAGTGCTAGAGGTTTGGCAGCCAACAAAAACATTCAGTACTTC
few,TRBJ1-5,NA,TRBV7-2,CASSRKGQPQHF,TGTGCCAGCAGTCGAAAGGGCCAGCCCCAGCATTTT
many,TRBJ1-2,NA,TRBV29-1,CSVGGHYGYTF,TGCAGCGTCGGGGGGCACTATGGCTACACCTTC
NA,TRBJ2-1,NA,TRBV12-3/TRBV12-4,CASSLGLAYNEQFF,TGTGCCAGCAGTTTAGGACTAGCCTACAATGAGCAGTTCTTC
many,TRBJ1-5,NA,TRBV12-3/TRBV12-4,CASSLGGAGQPQNF,TGTGCCAGCAGCCTGGGGGGGGCAGGACAGCCCCAGAATTTT
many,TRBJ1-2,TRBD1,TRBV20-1,CSAGGLQGNYGYTF,TGCAGTGCCGGCGGCTTACAGGGGAACTATGGCTACACCTTC
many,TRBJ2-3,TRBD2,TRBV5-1,CASSLGIAGTDTQYF,TGCGCCAGCAGCTTGGGGATAGCGGGGACAGATACGCAGTATTTT
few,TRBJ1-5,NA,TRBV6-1,CASKLDRRQPQHF,TGTGCCAGCAAGCTAGACAGGCGGCAGCCCCAGCATTTT
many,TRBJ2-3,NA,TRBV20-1,CSARDPGGTTDTQYF,TGCAGTGCTAGAGATCCCGGCGGGACCACAGATACGCAGTATTTT
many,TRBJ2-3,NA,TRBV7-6,CASSLASPDTQYF,TGTGCCAGCAGCTTGGCTAGCCCAGATACGCAGTATTTT
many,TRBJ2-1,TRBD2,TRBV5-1,CASRPRWSGGAFYNEQFF,TGCGCCAGCCGCCCGAGGTGGTCGGGGGGGGCATTCTACAATGAGCAGTTCTTC
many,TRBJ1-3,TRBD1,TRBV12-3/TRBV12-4,CASSLRDRVNTIYF,TGTGCCAGCAGTCTCCGGGACAGGGTCAACACCATATATTTT
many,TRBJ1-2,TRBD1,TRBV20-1,CSAVPRGWYDYGYTF,TGCAGTGCAGTGCCCAGGGGGTGGTATGACTATGGCTACACCTTC
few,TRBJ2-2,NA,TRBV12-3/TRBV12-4,CASSYRPNTGELFF,TGTGCCAGCAGTTACAGACCGAACACCGGGGAGCTGTTTTTT
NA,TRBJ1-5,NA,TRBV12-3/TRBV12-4,CASSPQIRSQGGNQPQNF,TGTGCCAGCAGTCCTCAAATCCGGAGTCAGGGAGGCAATCAGCCCCAGAATTTT
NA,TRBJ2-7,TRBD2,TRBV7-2,CASSLVLAGSYEQYF,TGTGCCAGCAGCTTAGTCCTAGCGGGGTCATACGAGCAGTACTTC
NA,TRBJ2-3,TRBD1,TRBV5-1,CASSLTGGSKDTQYF,TGCGCCAGCAGCCTGACAGGGGGTAGCAAAGATACGCAGTATTTT
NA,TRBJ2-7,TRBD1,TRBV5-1,CASSPGVGTGVYEQYF,TGCGCCAGCAGCCCCGGGGTAGGGACAGGGGTCTACGAGCAGTACTTC
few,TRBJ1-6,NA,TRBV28,CASSDSYNSPLNF,TGTGCCAGCAGCGACAGCTATAATTCACCCCTCAACTTT
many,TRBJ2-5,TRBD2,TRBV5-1,CASRAGLGETQYF,TGCGCCAGCAGAGCCGGACTAGGAGAGACCCAGTACTTC
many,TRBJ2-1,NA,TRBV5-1,CASSLVDGNEQFF,TGCGCCAGCAGCTTGGTGGATGGCAATGAGCAGTTCTTC
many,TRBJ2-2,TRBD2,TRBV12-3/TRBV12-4,CASSSNPGGNTGELFF,TGTGCCAGCAGTTCTAATCCGGGGGGGAACACCGGGGAGCTGTTTTTT
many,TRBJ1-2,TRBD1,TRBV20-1,CSARRGPNGYTF,TGCAGTGCTAGGAGGGGGCCGAATGGCTACACCTTC
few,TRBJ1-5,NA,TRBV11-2,CASSLAIDQPQHF,TGTGCCAGCAGCTTAGCGATTGATCAGCCCCAGCATTTT
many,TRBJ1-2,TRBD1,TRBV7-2,CASSAGDRARGYTF,TGTGCCAGCAGCGCAGGGGACAGGGCGCGAGGCTACACCTTC
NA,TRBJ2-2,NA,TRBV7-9,CASETGTTGELFF,TGTGCCAGCGAAACAGGGACCACCGGGGAGCTGTTTTTT
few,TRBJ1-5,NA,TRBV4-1,CASKPTTSGQPQNF,TGCGCCAGCAAGCCGACCACCTCGGGTCAGCCCCAGAATTTT
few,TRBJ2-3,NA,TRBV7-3,CASSLMAAADTQYF,TGTGCCAGCAGCTTAATGGCGGCGGCAGATACGCAGTATTTT
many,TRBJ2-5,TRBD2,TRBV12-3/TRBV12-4,CASSTSLAGGEETQYF,TGTGCCAGCAGTACCTCTCTAGCGGGAGGGGAAGAGACCCAGTACTTC
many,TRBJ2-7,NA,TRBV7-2,CASSPQPDRLGEQYF,TGTGCCAGCAGCCCCCAGCCCGACAGGCTTGGGGAGCAGTACTTC
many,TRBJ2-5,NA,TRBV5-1,CASSLGSGLKVETQYF,TGCGCCAGCAGCTTGGGATCAGGGCTGAAGGTAGAGACCCAGTACTTC
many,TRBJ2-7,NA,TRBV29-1,CSVVDQGVPPLEQYF,TGCAGCGTCGTTGACCAGGGCGTCCCCCCCCTCGAGCAGTACTTC